Below, 8 T cell receptor beta chains from the same sample are listed, as sequenced in a study of identical twins. TCRdb reprocessed the 5' RACE reads via MiXCR and lists one record per CDR3 protein. The sample holds 200,000 to 300,000 distinct CDR3 sequences, over 9.5% seen once. The sequenced sample consisted of memory T cells sorted from blood. Receptors originate from a man between 50 and 59 years old in good health.

This clonotype was seen ten or more times. The chain has TRBV7-8 and TRBJ2-1; D not resolved. The germline gives CDR1 SGHVS, CDR2 FQNEAQ. The ends were cut back, 5 bases at V and 9 bases at J, with 14 bases in the middle. The CDR3 contains 13 residues. CDR3 nucleotides: TGTGCCAGCAGCGCCCCGTGGGCAAGTGAGCAGTTCTTC. It specifies CASSAPWASEQFF.

This clonotype was seen ten or more times. CDR3 sequence reads: CAWSVGRTEQFF. The CDR3 bases are TGTGCCTGGAGCGTGGGGCGGACCGAGCAGTTCTTC. The J gene is TRBJ2-1, the V gene TRBV30; possible D gene TRBD1, 5 bases. The V gene's germline CDR1 is GTSNPN and CDR2 SVGIG (reference sequence). The CDR3 consists of 12 residues. The ends were cut back, 3 bases at V and 10 bases at J, with 13 bases in the middle. Full variable domain (missing parts from reference TRBV30 and TRBJ2-1): SQTIHQWPATLVQPVGSPLSLECTVEGTSNPNLYWYRQAAGRGLQLLFYSVGIGQISSEVPQNLSASRPQDRQFILSSKKLLLSDSGFYLCAWSVGRTEQFFGPGTRLTVL.

This clonotype was counted at least ten times. The chain has TRBV11-2 and TRBJ2-7; a weak D match, TRBD2 (5 bases). V was cut by 0 bases and J by 4 bases, with 16 bases left in between. From germline, CDR1 is SGHAT and CDR2 FQNNGV. This CDR3 is 16 amino acids long. In nucleotides, the CDR3 is TGTGCCAGCAGCTTAGATGTACTAGGCCGATCGTACGAGCAGTACTTC. Its translation is CASSLDVLGRSYEQYF.

The chain recombines TRBV5-1 with TRBJ1-2, with 10 bases matching TRBD1. The CDR3 sequence is 17 residues long. V lost 0 bases, J lost 3 bases, and 8 bases stayed unmatched. Germline V gene lookup returns CDR1 SGHRS and CDR2 YFSETQ. The CDR3 region is CASSLAGKGQGYYGYTF. The CDR3 DNA reads TGCGCCAGCAGCTTGGCCGGCAAGGGACAGGGGTACTATGGCTACACCTTC.

This clonotype was recorded at least ten times. This rearrangement joins TRBV3-1 to TRBJ2-7; 7 bases line up with TRBD2. CDR1 LGHDT and CDR2 YNNKEL come from the germline V gene (reference sequence). CDR3 length: 16 amino acids. The V and J ends lost 0 bases and 0 bases, in that order; junction bases with no gene match: 5. CDR3 residues: CASSQDWLAASYEQYF. The CDR3 DNA is TGTGCCAGCAGCCAAGATTGGCTAGCGGCCTCCTACGAGCAGTACTTC.

The chain recombines TRBV20-1 with TRBJ2-7, with 14 bases aligning to TRBD2. Germline CDR1 and CDR2: DFQATT and SNEGSKA (reference sequence). The CDR3 spans 17 residues. V lost 3 bases to trimming and J lost 0 bases; unmatched junction nucleotides: 7. Written as DNA, the CDR3 is TGCAGTGCTAGGGGGGGACTAGCGGGAGCGATCTCCTACGAGCAGTACTTC. Translated: CSARGGLAGAISYEQYF.

This clonotype has ten or more counts. The chain carries TRBV20-1 and TRBJ1-1; TRBD1 matches 9 bases. V shed 6 bases and J 2 bases; nucleotides not matched to a gene: 10. CDR3 length equals 15 residues. In germline, CDR1 is DFQATT, CDR2 SNEGSKA (reference sequence). The CDR3 region is CSADGPGQGNTEAFF. As DNA, the CDR3 is TGCAGTGCCGATGGGCCGGGACAGGGAAACACTGAAGCTTTCTTT.

V gene TRBV12-3 or TRBV12-4 combines with J gene TRBJ2-3; D perhaps matches TRBD1 (6 bases). The CDR3 sequence is 15 residues long. Trimming left V 4 bases short and J 4 bases short, with 15 bases between. The CDR3 reads CASSSQQGFADTQYF. CDR3 DNA sequence: TGTGCCAGCAGTTCCCAACAGGGCTTTGCAGATACGCAGTATTTT.